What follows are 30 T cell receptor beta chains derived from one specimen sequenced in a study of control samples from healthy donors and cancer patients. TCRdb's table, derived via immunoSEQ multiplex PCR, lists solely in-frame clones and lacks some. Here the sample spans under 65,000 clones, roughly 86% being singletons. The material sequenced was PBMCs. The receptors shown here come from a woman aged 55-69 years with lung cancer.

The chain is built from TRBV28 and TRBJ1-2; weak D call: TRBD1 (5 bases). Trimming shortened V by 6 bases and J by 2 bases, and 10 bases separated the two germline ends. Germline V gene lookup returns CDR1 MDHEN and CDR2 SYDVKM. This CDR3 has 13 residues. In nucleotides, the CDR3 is TGTGCCAGCAGCCGGGGGGTGAACTATGGCTACACCTTC. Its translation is CASSRGVNYGYTF.

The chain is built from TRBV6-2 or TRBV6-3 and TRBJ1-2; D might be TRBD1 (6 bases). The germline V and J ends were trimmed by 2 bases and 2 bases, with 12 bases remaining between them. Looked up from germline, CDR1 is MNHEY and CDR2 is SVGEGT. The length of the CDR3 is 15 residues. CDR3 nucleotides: TGTGCCAGCAGTTACGAGTACAGGGCCAACTATGGCTACACCTTC. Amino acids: CASSYEYRANYGYTF.

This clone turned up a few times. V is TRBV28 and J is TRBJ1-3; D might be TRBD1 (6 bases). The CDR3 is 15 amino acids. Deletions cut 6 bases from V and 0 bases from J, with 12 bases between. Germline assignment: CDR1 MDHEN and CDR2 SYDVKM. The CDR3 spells CASSTGTNSGNTIYF. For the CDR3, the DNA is TGTGCCAGCAGCACCGGGACAAACTCTGGAAACACCATATATTTT.

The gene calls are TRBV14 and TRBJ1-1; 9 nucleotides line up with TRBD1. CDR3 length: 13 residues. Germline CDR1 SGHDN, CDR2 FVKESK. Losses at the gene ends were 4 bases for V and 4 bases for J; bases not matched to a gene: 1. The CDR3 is CASSRQGGTEAFF. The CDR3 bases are TGTGCCAGCAGCCGACAGGGGGGCACTGAAGCTTTCTTT.

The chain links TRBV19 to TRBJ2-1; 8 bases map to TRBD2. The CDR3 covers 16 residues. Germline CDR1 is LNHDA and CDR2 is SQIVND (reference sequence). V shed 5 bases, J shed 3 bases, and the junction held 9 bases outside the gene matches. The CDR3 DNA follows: TGTGCCAGTAGTCAAGCGGGAGATGGGAACTACAATGAGCAGTTCTTC. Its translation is CASSQAGDGNYNEQFF.

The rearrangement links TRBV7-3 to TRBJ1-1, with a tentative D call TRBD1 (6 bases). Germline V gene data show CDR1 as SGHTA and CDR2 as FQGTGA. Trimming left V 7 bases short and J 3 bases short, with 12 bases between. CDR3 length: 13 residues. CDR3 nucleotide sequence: TGTGCCAGCACCCGCCGGGGGCACACTGAAGCTTTCTTT. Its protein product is CASTRRGHTEAFF.

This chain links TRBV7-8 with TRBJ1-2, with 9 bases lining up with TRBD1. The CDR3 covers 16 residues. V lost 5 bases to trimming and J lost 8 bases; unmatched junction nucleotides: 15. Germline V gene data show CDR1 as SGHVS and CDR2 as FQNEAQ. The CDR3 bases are TGTGCCAGCAGCCTCGAATCGGTAGGACAGGGGAAAGGCTACACCTTC. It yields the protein CASSLESVGQGKGYTF.

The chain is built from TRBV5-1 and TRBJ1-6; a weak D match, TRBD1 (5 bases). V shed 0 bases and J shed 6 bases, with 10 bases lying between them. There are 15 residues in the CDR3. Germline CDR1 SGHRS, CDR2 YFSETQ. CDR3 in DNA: TGCGCCAGCAGCTTGGCAGGGTCTGGTAATTCACCCCTCCACTTT. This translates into CASSLAGSGNSPLHF.

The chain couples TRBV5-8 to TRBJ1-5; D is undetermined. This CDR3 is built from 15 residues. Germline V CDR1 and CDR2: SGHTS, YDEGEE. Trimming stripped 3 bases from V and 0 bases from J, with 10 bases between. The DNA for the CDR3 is TGTGCCAGCAGCTCGAGGACGGATAGCAATCAGCCCCAGCATTTT. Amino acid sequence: CASSSRTDSNQPQHF.

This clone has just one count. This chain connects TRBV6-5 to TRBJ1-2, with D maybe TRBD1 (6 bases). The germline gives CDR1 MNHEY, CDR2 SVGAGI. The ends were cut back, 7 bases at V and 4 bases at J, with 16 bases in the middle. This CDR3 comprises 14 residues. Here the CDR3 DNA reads TGTGCCAGCACTGCTGGGACAACCTCCTATGGCTACACCTTC. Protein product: CASTAGTTSYGYTF.

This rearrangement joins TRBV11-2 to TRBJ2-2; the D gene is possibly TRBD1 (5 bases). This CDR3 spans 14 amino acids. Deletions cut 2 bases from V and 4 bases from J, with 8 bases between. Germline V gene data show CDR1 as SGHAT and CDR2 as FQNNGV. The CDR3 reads CASSLQGTTGELFF. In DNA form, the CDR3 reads TGTGCCAGCAGCTTACAGGGAACCACCGGGGAGCTGTTTTTT.

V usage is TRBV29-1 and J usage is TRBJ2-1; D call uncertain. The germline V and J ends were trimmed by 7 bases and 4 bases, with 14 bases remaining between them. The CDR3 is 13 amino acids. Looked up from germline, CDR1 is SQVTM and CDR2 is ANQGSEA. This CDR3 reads CSAGRGGYNEQFF. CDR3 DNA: TGCAGCGCTGGACGAGGCGGATACAATGAGCAGTTCTTC.

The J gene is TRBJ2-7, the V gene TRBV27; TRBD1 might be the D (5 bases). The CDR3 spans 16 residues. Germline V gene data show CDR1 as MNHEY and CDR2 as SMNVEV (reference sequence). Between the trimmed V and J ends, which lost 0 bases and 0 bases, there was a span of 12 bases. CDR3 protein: CASSLSYRTSSYEQYF. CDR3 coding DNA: TGTGCCAGCAGTTTATCCTATAGGACATCCTCCTACGAGCAGTACTTC.

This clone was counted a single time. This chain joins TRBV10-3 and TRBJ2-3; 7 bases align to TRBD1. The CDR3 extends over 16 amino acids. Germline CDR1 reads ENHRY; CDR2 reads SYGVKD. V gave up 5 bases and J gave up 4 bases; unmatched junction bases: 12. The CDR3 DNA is TGTGCCATCAGTACTCGACAGGGTAGTATACCAGATACGCAGTATTTT. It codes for CAISTRQGSIPDTQYF.

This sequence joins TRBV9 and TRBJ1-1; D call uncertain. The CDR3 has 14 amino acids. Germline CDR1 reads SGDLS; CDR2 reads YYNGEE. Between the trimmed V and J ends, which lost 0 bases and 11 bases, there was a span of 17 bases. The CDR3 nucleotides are TGTGCCAGCAGCGTAGGCTACGGGCAGACGGTGGCTTTCTTT. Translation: CASSVGYGQTVAFF.

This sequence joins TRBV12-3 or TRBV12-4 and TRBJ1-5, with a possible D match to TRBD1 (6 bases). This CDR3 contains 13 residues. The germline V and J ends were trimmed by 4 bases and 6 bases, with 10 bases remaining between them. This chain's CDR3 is CASSYREGQPQHF. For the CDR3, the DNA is TGTGCCAGCAGTTACAGGGAGGGTCAGCCCCAGCATTTT.

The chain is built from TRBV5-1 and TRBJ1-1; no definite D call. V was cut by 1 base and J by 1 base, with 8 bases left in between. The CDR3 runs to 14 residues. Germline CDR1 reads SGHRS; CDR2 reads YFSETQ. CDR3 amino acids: CASSLRKENTEAFF. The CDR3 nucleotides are TGCGCCAGCAGCTTGAGGAAGGAGAACACTGAAGCTTTCTTT.

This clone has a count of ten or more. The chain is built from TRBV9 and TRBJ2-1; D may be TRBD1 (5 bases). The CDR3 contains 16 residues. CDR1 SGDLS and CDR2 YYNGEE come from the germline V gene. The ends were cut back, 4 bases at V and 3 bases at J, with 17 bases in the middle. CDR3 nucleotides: TGTGCCAGCAGCCTCCCCAGGGCAGGCGGCTACAATGAGCAGTTCTTC. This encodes CASSLPRAGGYNEQFF.

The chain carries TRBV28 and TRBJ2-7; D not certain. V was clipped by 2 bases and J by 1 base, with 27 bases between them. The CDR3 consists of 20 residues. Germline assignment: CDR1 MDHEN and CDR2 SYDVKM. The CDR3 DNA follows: TGTGCCAGCAGTTTAGGGCTGTTAGGGCGGTCAGCGACTGGGTCCTACGAGCAGTACTTC. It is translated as CASSLGLLGRSATGSYEQYF.

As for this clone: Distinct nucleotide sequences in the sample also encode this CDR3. CDR3 in DNA: TGTGCCAGCTCACCAGGGGGACTCGGAAACACCATATATTTT. It encodes CASSPGGLGNTIYF. This chain connects TRBV18 to TRBJ1-3; D possibly corresponds to TRBD1 (5 bases). Germline CDR1 and CDR2: KGHSH and LQKENI. V lost 2 bases, J lost 4 bases, and 9 bases lay in between. The CDR3 is 14 residues long. Looking up the rest from reference TRBV18 and TRBJ1-3 gives the full variable domain: NAGVMQNPRHLVRRRGQEARLRCSPMKGHSHVYWYRQLPEEGLKFMVYLQKENIIDESGMPKERFSAEFPKEGPSILRIQQVVRGDSAAYFCASSPGGLGNTIYFGEGSWLTVV.

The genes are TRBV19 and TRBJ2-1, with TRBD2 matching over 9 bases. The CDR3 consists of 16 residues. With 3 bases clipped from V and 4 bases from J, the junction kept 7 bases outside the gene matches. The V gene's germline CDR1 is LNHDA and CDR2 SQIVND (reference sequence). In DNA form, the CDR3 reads TGTGCCAGTAGTATTGAGTTTAGCGGGGGATACAATGAGCAGTTCTTC. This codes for CASSIEFSGGYNEQFF.

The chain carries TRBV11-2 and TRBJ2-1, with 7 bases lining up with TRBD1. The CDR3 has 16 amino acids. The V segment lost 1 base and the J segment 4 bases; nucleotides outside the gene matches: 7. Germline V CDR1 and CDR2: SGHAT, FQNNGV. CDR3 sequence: CASSLGSGQKYNEQFF. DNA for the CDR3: TGTGCCAGCAGCTTAGGCTCGGGACAGAAATACAATGAGCAGTTCTTC.

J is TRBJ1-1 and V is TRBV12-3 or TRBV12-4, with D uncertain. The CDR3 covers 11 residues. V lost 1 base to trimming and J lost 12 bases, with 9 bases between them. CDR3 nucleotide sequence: TGTGCCAGCAGTTTAGACCCCACGACTTTCTTT. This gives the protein CASSLDPTTFF.

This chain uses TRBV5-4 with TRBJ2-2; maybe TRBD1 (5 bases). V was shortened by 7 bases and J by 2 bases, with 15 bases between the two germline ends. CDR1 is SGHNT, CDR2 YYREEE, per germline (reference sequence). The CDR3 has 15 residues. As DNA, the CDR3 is TGTGCCAGCGCCCAAGGGGCGGATAACACCGGGGAGCTGTTTTTT. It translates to CASAQGADNTGELFF.

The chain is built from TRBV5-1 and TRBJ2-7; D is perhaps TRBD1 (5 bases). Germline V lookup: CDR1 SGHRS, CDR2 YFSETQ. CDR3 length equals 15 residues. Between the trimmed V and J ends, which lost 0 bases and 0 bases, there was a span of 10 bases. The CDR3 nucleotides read TGCGCCAGCAGCTTGGGGGGCAGGAACTCCTACGAGCAGTACTTC. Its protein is CASSLGGRNSYEQYF.

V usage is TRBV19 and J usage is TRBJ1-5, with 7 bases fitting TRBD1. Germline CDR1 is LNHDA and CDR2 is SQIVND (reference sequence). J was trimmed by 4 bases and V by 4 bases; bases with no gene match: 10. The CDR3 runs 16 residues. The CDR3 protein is CASSNKYDRANQPQHF. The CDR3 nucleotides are TGTGCCAGTAGTAACAAATATGACAGGGCAAATCAGCCCCAGCATTTT.

The CDR3 region has the DNA TGCGCCAGCAGCCAAGAACGGACTGATAATTCACCCCTCCACTTT. This codes for CASSQERTDNSPLHF. This chain uses TRBV4-1 with TRBJ1-6; no firm D call. V shed 0 bases and J shed 5 bases, with 8 bases lying between them. CDR1 and CDR2 (germline): MGHRA, YSYEKL. This CDR3 has 15 amino acids.

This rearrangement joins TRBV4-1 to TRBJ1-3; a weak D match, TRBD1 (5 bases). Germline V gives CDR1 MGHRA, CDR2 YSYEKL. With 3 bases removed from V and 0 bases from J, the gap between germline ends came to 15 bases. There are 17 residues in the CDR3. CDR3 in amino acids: CASSQNRDGISGNTIYF. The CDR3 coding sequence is TGCGCCAGCAGCCAGAACCGGGACGGCATCTCTGGAAACACCATATATTTT.

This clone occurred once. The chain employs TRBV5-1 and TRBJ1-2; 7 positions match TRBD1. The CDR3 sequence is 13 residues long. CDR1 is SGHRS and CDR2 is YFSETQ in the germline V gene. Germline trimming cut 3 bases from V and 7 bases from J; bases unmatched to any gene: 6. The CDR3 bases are TGCGCCAGCAGCTATCAGGGGGGACTTGGCTACACCTTC. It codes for CASSYQGGLGYTF.

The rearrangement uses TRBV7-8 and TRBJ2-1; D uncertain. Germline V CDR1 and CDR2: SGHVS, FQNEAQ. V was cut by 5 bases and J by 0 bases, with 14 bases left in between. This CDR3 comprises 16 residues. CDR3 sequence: CASSPQAASSYNEQFF. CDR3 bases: TGTGCCAGCAGCCCCCAGGCGGCAAGCTCCTACAATGAGCAGTTCTTC.